This TCR beta chain was identified in a study of T cells in narcolepsy. This clone was seen more than once but under ten times. Antigen: not known. Clones were read by immunoSEQ multiplex PCR, and TCRdb kept only the in-frame ones, dropping some. The sample contains tens of thousands of clones, around 83% of which appear only once. Findings of the study overall: Blood of same and different patients, but not healthy controls, reportedly held recurring autoreactive clonotypes.

The CDR3 is 16 amino acids. The germline V gene has CDR1 MNHEY and CDR2 SVGAGI. Germline trimming cut 2 bases from V and 2 bases from J; bases unmatched to any gene: 4. The rearrangement uses TRBV6-5 and TRBJ2-2, with 8 bases that match TRBD2. Sequencing used CD45RA- memory CD4+ T cells from PBMCs. This receptor was obtained from a human donor with narcolepsy. The CDR3 sequence is CASSYRTSGNTGELFF. CDR3 bases: TGTGCCAGCAGTTACCGTACTAGCGGCAACACCGGGGAGCTGTTTTTT.